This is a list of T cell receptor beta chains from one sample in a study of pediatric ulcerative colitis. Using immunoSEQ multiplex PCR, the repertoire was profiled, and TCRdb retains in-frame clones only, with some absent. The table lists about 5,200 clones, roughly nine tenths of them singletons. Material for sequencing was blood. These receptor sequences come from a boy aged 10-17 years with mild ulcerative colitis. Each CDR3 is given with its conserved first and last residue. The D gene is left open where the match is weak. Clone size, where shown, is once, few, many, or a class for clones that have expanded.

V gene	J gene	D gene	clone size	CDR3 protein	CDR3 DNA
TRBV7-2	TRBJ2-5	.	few	CASSLGHRAQYF	TGTGCCAGCAGCTTAGGCCACAGGGCCCAGTACTTC
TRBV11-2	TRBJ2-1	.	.	CASSLGSDNEQFF	TGTGCCAGCAGCTTAGGATCAGACAATGAGCAGTTCTTC
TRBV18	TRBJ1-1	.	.	CASSPGTMNTEAFF	TGTGCCAGCTCACCAGGGACAATGAACACTGAAGCTTTCTTT
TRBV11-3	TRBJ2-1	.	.	CASSSLENNEQFF	TGTGCCAGCAGCTCCCTCGAAAACAATGAGCAGTTCTTC
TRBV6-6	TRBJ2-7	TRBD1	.	CASSNTGQVTYEQYF	TGTGCCAGCAGTAATACGGGACAGGTGACTTACGAGCAGTACTTC
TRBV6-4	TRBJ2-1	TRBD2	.	CASSDGTSNEQFF	TGTGCCAGCAGTGACGGGACTAGCAATGAGCAGTTCTTC
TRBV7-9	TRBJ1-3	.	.	CASSLSTTGNTIYF	TGTGCCAGCAGCTTAAGCACCACTGGAAACACCATATATTTT
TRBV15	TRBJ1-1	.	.	CATSTGPRDEVNTEAFF	TGTGCCACCAGCACAGGACCCCGGGACGAGGTGAACACTGAAGCTTTCTTT
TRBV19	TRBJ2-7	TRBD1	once	CASSPEGTGSYEQYF	TGTGCCAGTAGTCCCGAGGGGACAGGCTCCTACGAGCAGTACTTC
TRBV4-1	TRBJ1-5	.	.	CASSQGGGGARNQPQHF	TGCGCCAGCAGCCAAGGGGGGGGCGGGGCTCGCAATCAGCCCCAGCATTTT
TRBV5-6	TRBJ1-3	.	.	CASSVLTGNSGNTIYF	TGTGCCAGCAGCGTATTAACAGGAAACTCTGGAAACACCATATATTTT
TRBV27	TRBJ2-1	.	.	CASSLGWEQFF	TGTGCCAGCAGTTTAGGCTGGGAGCAGTTCTTC
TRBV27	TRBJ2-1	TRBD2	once	CASNLAGGPNEQFF	TGTGCCAGCAACCTAGCGGGAGGGCCGAATGAGCAGTTCTTC
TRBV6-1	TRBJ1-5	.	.	CASGGSRNQPQHF	TGTGCCAGCGGCGGCAGCCGCAATCAGCCCCAGCATTTT
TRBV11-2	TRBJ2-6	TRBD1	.	CASSPGGSSGANVLTF	TGTGCCAGCAGCCCAGGGGGCTCCTCTGGGGCCAACGTCCTGACTTTC
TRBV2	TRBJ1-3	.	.	CASSDRVRLAGNTIYF	TGTGCCAGCAGTGATCGGGTCCGATTGGCAGGAAACACCATATATTTT
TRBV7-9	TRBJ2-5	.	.	CASSLGRVRGFETQYF	TGTGCCAGCAGCTTAGGAAGAGTACGGGGGTTTGAGACCCAGTACTTC
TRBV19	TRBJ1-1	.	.	CASSIPGTPLPEAFF	TGTGCCAGTAGTATTCCCGGGACCCCGCTGCCTGAAGCTTTCTTT
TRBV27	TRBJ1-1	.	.	CASSLSGGTEAFF	TGTGCCAGCAGTTTATCAGGGGGCACTGAAGCTTTCTTT
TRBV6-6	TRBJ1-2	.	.	CASRRTFYGYTF	TGTGCCAGCCGCCGGACGTTTTATGGCTACACCTTC
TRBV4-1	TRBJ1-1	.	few	CASSQVWWAEVGTEAFF	TGCGCCAGCAGCCAAGTTTGGTGGGCGGAGGTCGGCACTGAAGCTTTCTTT
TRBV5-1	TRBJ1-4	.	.	CASRTAEKLFF	TGCGCCAGCAGGACAGCCGAAAAACTGTTTTTT